This TCR beta chain was documented in a study of blood T cells in healthy people across ages. As to this clonotype: No antigen is known for it.

Study-level findings and limits: Per million T cells, the diversity of TCR beta decreased roughly linearly as age advanced.

A J-beta primer mix and a sample-barcoded 5' primer were used in a second PCR of about 7 to 12 cycles. TCRdb independently ran MiXCR on the 5' RACE reads; one entry per CDR3 protein. The sample has more than 1 million distinct CDR3 sequences; 40% to 55% are singletons. CDR3 length: 13 residues. Trimming cost V 10 bases and J 4 bases; bases outside gene matches: 2. The chain recombines TRBV12-3 or TRBV12-4 with TRBJ2-3; the match to TRBD2 covers 13 bases. The sample taken for sequencing was blood. The source is a woman aged 60-70 years in good health. CDR3 sequence reads: CANGLAGADTQYF. CDR3 in DNA: TGTGCCAATGGACTAGCGGGGGCAGATACGCAGTATTTT.